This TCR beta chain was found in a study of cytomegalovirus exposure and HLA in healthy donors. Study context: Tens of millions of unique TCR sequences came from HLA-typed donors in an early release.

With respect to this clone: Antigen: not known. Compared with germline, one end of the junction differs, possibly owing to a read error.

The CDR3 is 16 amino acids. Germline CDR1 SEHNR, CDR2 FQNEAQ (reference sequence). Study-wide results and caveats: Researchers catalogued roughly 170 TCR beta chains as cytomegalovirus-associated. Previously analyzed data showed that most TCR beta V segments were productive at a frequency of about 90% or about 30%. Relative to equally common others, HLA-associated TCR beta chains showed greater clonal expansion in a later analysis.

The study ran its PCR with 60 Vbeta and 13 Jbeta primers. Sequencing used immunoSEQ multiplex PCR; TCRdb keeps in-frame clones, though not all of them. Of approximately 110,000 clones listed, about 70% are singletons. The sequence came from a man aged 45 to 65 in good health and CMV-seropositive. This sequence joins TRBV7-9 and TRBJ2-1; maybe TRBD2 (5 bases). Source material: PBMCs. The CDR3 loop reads CSSSLEFGGPHNEQFF. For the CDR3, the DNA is TGTTCCAGCAGCTTAGAATTTGGCGGGCCCCACAATGAGCAGTTCTTC.